The clone carrying this T cell receptor (beta chain) was found once. Antigen specificity is unknown. Autoimmune disease history or systemic immunosuppression excluded patients. The data were produced by immunoSEQ multiplex PCR, yet TCRdb's version contains in-frame clones alone and is incomplete. The sample lists 120,000 or so clones, about 92% occurring once. This sample is part of a study of OX40 agonist ivuxolimab in advanced cancers. Study results and limitations: Both blood CD4+ and CD8+ T cells showed clonal growth by week 6 at 0.1 to 3.0 mg/kg. The work left the antigen specificity of expanded peripheral T cells undetermined.

The V and J ends lost 0 bases and 0 bases respectively, with 12 bases between them. Germline values: CDR1 SGDLS, CDR2 YYNGEE. The length of the CDR3 is 16 residues. The sample consisted of CD4+ or CD8+ T cells sorted from blood, taken in a trial of the OX40 agonist ivuxolimab. This chain links TRBV9 with TRBJ2-5; D uncertain. This clonotype was sampled from an adult with an advanced solid tumor such as melanoma, head and neck, liver or kidney cancer. DNA for the CDR3: TGTGCCAGCAGCGTAGGTTTAACGGCTTACCAAGAGACCCAGTACTTC. Protein sequence: CASSVGLTAYQETQYF.